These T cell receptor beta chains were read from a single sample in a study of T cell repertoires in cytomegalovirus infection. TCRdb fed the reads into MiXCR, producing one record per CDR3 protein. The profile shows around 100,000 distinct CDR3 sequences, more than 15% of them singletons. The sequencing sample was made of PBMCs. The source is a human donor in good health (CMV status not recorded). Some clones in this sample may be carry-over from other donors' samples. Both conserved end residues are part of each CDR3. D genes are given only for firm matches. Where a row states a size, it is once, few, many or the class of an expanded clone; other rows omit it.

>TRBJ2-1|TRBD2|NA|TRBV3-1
TGTGCCAGCAGCCATCGGCTAGCGGGGGACAATGAGCAGTTCTTC
CASSHRLAGDNEQFF
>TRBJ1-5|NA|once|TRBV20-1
TGCAGTGCTAGACGGAACAATCAGCCCCAGCATTTT
CSARRNNQPQHF
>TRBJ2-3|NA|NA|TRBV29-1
TGCAGCGTTGAAAAGAGCACAGATACGCAGTATTTT
CSVEKSTDTQYF
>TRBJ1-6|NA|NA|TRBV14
TGTGCCAGCAGCCTAAGTGTAGGTTCACCCCTCCACTTT
CASSLSVGSPLHF
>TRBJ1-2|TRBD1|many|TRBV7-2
TGTGCCAGCAGCCGGGCGCAGGGGGCGCAGGGTCTCTATGGCTACACCTTC
CASSRAQGAQGLYGYTF
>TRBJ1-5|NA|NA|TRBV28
TGTGCCGGTTTTTGGACGGCGGTAGGATCGGTGAATCAGCCCCAGCATTTT
CAGFWTAVGSVNQPQHF
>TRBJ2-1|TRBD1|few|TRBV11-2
TGTGCCAGCAGCCCTGGGGGGACAGGGTACAATGAGCAGTTCTTC
CASSPGGTGYNEQFF
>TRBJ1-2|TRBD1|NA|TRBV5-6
TGTGCCAGCAGCTCGACCGGGACAGCTAACTATGGCTACACCTTC
CASSSTGTANYGYTF
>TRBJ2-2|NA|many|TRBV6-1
TGTGCCAGCAGTGAACAGGGGGGGTCTAGGAGGGGGCGCGGAACCGGGGAGCTGTTTTTT
CASSEQGGSRRGRGTGELFF
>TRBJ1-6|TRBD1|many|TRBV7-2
TGTGCCAGCAGCTTAGACTGGACAGGCACGGGGCCCCTCCACTTT
CASSLDWTGTGPLHF
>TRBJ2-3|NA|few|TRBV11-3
TGTGCCAGCAGCTTAGGGTTTGCTCATACGCAGTATTTT
CASSLGFAHTQYF
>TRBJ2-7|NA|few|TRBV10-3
TGTGCCATCAGGGGGGAATCCTACGAGCAGTACTTC
CAIRGESYEQYF
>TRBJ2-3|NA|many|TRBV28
TGTGCCAGCAGTTTCCCTTCGGATACGCAGTATTTT
CASSFPSDTQYF
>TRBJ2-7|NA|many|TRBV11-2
TGTGCCAGCAGCTTAGGTCCGGGGCGCGAGCAGTACTTC
CASSLGPGREQYF
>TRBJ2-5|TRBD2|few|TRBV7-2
TGTGCCAGCAGCTTCAGCGGGGGGCCACAAGAGACCCAGTACTTC
CASSFSGGPQETQYF
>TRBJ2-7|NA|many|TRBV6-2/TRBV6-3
TGTGCCAGCAGCCCTCCCTGGGCATTGTCCTACGAGCAGTACTTC
CASSPPWALSYEQYF
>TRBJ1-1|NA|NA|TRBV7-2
TGTGCCAGCAGCTTGGCGGCCGGGGGGGAAGCTTTCTTT
CASSLAAGGEAFF
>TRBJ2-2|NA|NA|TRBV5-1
TGCGCCAGCAGTCTCGTAGGGGTAAACACCGGGGAGCTGTTTTTT
CASSLVGVNTGELFF
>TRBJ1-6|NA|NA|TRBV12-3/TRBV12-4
TGTGCCAGCAGTAGAGAGGGGGGTTCACCCCTCCACTTT
CASSREGGSPLHF
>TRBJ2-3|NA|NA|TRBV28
TGTGCCAGCAGGAGCAGCTCTAGCACAGATACGCAGTGTTTT
CASRSSSSTDTQCF
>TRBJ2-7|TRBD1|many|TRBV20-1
TGCAGTGCTCCCCGGACAGGGAGCTCCTACGAGCAGTACTTC
CSAPRTGSSYEQYF
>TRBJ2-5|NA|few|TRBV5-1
TGCGCCAGCAGCTCCTCGACCGTCTACGAGACCCAGTACTTC
CASSSSTVYETQYF
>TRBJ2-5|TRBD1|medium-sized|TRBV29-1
TGCAGCGTTACCGAACTCCAGGGGGCGCATGAGACCCAGTACTTC
CSVTELQGAHETQYF
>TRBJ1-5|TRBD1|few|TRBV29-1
TGCAGCGTTGGAAACAGGGGAAATCAGCCCCAGCATTTT
CSVGNRGNQPQHF
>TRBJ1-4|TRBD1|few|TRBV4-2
TGTGCCAGCAGCCAAACAGGGGAGAAGCCGAATGAAAAACTGTTTTTT
CASSQTGEKPNEKLFF
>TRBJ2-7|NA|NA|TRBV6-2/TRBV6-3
TGTGCCAGCAGGAGGACAGTCTCCTACGAGCAGTACTTC
CASRRTVSYEQYF
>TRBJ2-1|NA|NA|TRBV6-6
TGTGCCAGTCAAGACAGGCAGAGCTCCTACAATGAGCAGTTCTTC
CASQDRQSSYNEQFF
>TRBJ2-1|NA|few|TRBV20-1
TGCAGTGCAAAGAGAGGGGGGGCCGTCAATGAGCAGTTCTTC
CSAKRGGAVNEQFF
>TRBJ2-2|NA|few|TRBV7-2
TGTGCCAGCAGCTCCGGACTCCTCGGGGAGCTGTTTTTT
CASSSGLLGELFF
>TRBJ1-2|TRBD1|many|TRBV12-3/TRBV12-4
TGTGCCAGCAGTTCTCGCGACAGGGCCTATGGCTACACCTTC
CASSSRDRAYGYTF
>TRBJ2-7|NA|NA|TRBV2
TGTGCCATCAACTCACAGGGCCTCTCCTACGAGCAGTACTTC
CAINSQGLSYEQYF
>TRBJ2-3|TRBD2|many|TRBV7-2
TGTGCCAGCAGCTTACGGACTAGCGGGGCCTCTGCGCAGTATTTT
CASSLRTSGASAQYF